This is a list of T cell receptor beta chains from one sample in a study of beta chain features in type 1 diabetes. Libraries were prepared by immunoSEQ multiplex PCR; TCRdb keeps only in-frame clonotypes and omits some of them. The sample has around 130,000 clones, 9% seen once. The sample comprised central memory CD4+ T cells from blood. These receptors were collected from a man aged 25-45 years with type 1 diabetes. CDR3s include the opening cysteine and the closing phenylalanine or tryptophan. The order of the fields is D gene, CDR3 length, clone size, J gene, V gene, CDR3 DNA, CDR3 protein. D genes are given only for firm matches. Size is stated for part of the rows, as once, few or many counts, or as a class when the clone is expanded.

D gene: TRBD2; CDR3 length: 17; clone size: -; J gene: TRBJ2-5; V gene: TRBV30; CDR3 DNA: TGTGCCTGGAGTGTACGGCTAGCGGGGGTGTACCAAGAGACCCAGTACTTC; CDR3 protein: CAWSVRLAGVYQETQYF
D gene: -; CDR3 length: 13; clone size: few; J gene: TRBJ2-3; V gene: TRBV29-1; CDR3 DNA: TGCAGCGTCGCGACATCACATGCAGATACGCAGTATTTT; CDR3 protein: CSVATSHADTQYF
D gene: TRBD2; CDR3 length: 15; clone size: few; J gene: TRBJ2-1; V gene: TRBV9; CDR3 DNA: TGTGCCAGCAGCGTATACGGGGGGAACTACAATGAGCAGTTCTTC; CDR3 protein: CASSVYGGNYNEQFF
D gene: TRBD2; CDR3 length: 16; clone size: -; J gene: TRBJ2-3; V gene: TRBV5-1; CDR3 DNA: TGCGCCAGCAGCGCTGACTCGCGGGGGGCCACAGATACGCAGTATTTT; CDR3 protein: CASSADSRGATDTQYF
D gene: TRBD2; CDR3 length: 16; clone size: few; J gene: TRBJ2-1; V gene: TRBV19; CDR3 DNA: TGTGCCAGTAGTGAGATGGGGACTAGCGGAGATCTTGAGCAGTTCTTC; CDR3 protein: CASSEMGTSGDLEQFF
D gene: TRBD1; CDR3 length: 15; clone size: few; J gene: TRBJ1-4; V gene: TRBV28; CDR3 DNA: TGTGCCACTAACCTGGGAACAGGGGGCGGTGAAAAACTGTTTTTT; CDR3 protein: CATNLGTGGGEKLFF
D gene: -; CDR3 length: 14; clone size: -; J gene: TRBJ1-4; V gene: TRBV6-5; CDR3 DNA: TGTGCCAGCAGTTACAGAGAGGGGGATGAAAAACTGTTTTTT; CDR3 protein: CASSYREGDEKLFF
D gene: TRBD1; CDR3 length: 13; clone size: -; J gene: TRBJ1-2; V gene: TRBV28; CDR3 DNA: TGTGCCAGCAGCCCTACAGGGGACTATGGCTACACCTTC; CDR3 protein: CASSPTGDYGYTF
D gene: TRBD1; CDR3 length: 15; clone size: -; J gene: TRBJ2-7; V gene: TRBV28; CDR3 DNA: TGTGCCAGCAGCCCACCCCGGGACAGTTCCTACGAGCAGTACTTC; CDR3 protein: CASSPPRDSSYEQYF
D gene: TRBD1; CDR3 length: 17; clone size: few; J gene: TRBJ2-3; V gene: TRBV16; CDR3 DNA: TGTGCCAGCAGCCAATACACCCAGGGGGTTAGCACAGATACGCAGTATTTT; CDR3 protein: CASSQYTQGVSTDTQYF
D gene: TRBD1; CDR3 length: 14; clone size: -; J gene: TRBJ1-6; V gene: TRBV7-6; CDR3 DNA: TGTGCCAGCAGACTGACAGGGTCTAATTCACCCCTCCACTTT; CDR3 protein: CASRLTGSNSPLHF
D gene: TRBD2; CDR3 length: 15; clone size: few; J gene: TRBJ2-1; V gene: TRBV7-3; CDR3 DNA: TGTGCCAGCAGCTTAATGGCGGGGGGGAACAATGAGCAGTTCTTC; CDR3 protein: CASSLMAGGNNEQFF
D gene: -; CDR3 length: 15; clone size: -; J gene: TRBJ1-1; V gene: TRBV5-1; CDR3 DNA: TGCGCCAGCCGGACCTTCCGCGGGGACGGCACTGAAGCTTTCTTT; CDR3 protein: CASRTFRGDGTEAFF
D gene: -; CDR3 length: 12; clone size: few; J gene: TRBJ1-4; V gene: TRBV30; CDR3 DNA: TGTGCCTGGAGTGCTACAGGTGAAAAACTGTTTTTT; CDR3 protein: CAWSATGEKLFF
D gene: -; CDR3 length: 11; clone size: few; J gene: TRBJ2-1; V gene: TRBV30; CDR3 DNA: TGTGCCTGGAGTGTAGGGGTAGCACAGTTCTTC; CDR3 protein: CAWSVGVAQFF
D gene: TRBD2; CDR3 length: 16; clone size: -; J gene: TRBJ2-3; V gene: TRBV10-3; CDR3 DNA: TGTGCCATCAGTCCGACGTCGGGGGGGTCGGCAGATACGCAGTATTTT; CDR3 protein: CAISPTSGGSADTQYF
D gene: TRBD1; CDR3 length: 13; clone size: -; J gene: TRBJ1-1; V gene: TRBV6-5; CDR3 DNA: TGTGCCAGCCGTGACAGGGTGAACACTGAAGCTTTCTTT; CDR3 protein: CASRDRVNTEAFF
D gene: -; CDR3 length: 14; clone size: few; J gene: TRBJ2-7; V gene: TRBV5-1; CDR3 DNA: TGCGCCAGCAGCCGTACCTACAGGGACGGCGAGCAGTACTTC; CDR3 protein: CASSRTYRDGEQYF
D gene: -; CDR3 length: 13; clone size: -; J gene: TRBJ2-3; V gene: TRBV6-1; CDR3 DNA: TGTGCCAGCAGGGAGCTCTTCACAGATACGCAGTATTTT; CDR3 protein: CASRELFTDTQYF
D gene: -; CDR3 length: 10; clone size: few; J gene: TRBJ2-5; V gene: TRBV20-1; CDR3 DNA: TGCAGTGCTTGGAGAGAGACCCAGTACTTC; CDR3 protein: CSAWRETQYF
D gene: -; CDR3 length: 14; clone size: -; J gene: TRBJ2-7; V gene: TRBV28; CDR3 DNA: TGTGCCAGCAGTTTAGACAGATTGTCAGGGGAGCAGTACTTC; CDR3 protein: CASSLDRLSGEQYF
D gene: -; CDR3 length: 15; clone size: many; J gene: TRBJ2-3; V gene: TRBV9; CDR3 DNA: TGTGCCAGCAGCGCTTCGGGACACATCACAGATACGCAGTATTTT; CDR3 protein: CASSASGHITDTQYF
D gene: TRBD2; CDR3 length: 17; clone size: -; J gene: TRBJ2-5; V gene: TRBV4-2; CDR3 DNA: TGTGCCAGCAGCCAAGATTCTAGCGGGGGATCTCAAGAGACCCAGTACTTC; CDR3 protein: CASSQDSSGGSQETQYF
D gene: TRBD1; CDR3 length: 12; clone size: -; J gene: TRBJ1-1; V gene: TRBV2; CDR3 DNA: TGTGCCAGCAGCCAGGACAGGGTAGGAGCTTTCTTT; CDR3 protein: CASSQDRVGAFF
D gene: -; CDR3 length: 13; clone size: -; J gene: TRBJ1-2; V gene: TRBV10-3; CDR3 DNA: TGTGCCATCACCGAGGAGGGACACTATGGCTACACCTTC; CDR3 protein: CAITEEGHYGYTF
D gene: -; CDR3 length: 13; clone size: -; J gene: TRBJ2-7; V gene: TRBV11-2; CDR3 DNA: TGTGCCAGCAGCTTCGGCGGGCTCTACGAGCAGTACTTC; CDR3 protein: CASSFGGLYEQYF
D gene: -; CDR3 length: 15; clone size: -; J gene: TRBJ2-2; V gene: TRBV7-9; CDR3 DNA: TGTGCCAGCAGCTTAGTTGGGGCCGGCACCGGGGAGCTGTTTTTT; CDR3 protein: CASSLVGAGTGELFF
D gene: -; CDR3 length: 15; clone size: many; J gene: TRBJ1-1; V gene: TRBV18; CDR3 DNA: TGTGCCAGCTCACCACCGGCAGGGATGAACACTGAAGCTTTCTTT; CDR3 protein: CASSPPAGMNTEAFF
D gene: TRBD2; CDR3 length: 14; clone size: -; J gene: TRBJ2-1; V gene: TRBV28; CDR3 DNA: TGTGCCAGCAGTTTAGGGGGGGGAATGCGGGAGCAGTTCTTC; CDR3 protein: CASSLGGGMREQFF
D gene: -; CDR3 length: 14; clone size: few; J gene: TRBJ2-7; V gene: TRBV5-4; CDR3 DNA: TGTGCCAGCAGCCCCCAGGAGGTTATGCACGAGCAGTACTTC; CDR3 protein: CASSPQEVMHEQYF
D gene: -; CDR3 length: 12; clone size: many; J gene: TRBJ1-4; V gene: TRBV28; CDR3 DNA: TGTGCCGGGGGGGGCCAAAATGAAAAACTGTTTTTT; CDR3 protein: CAGGGQNEKLFF
D gene: TRBD2; CDR3 length: 13; clone size: few; J gene: TRBJ2-5; V gene: TRBV11-2; CDR3 DNA: TGTGCCAGCAGCTCCGGACTAGGAGAGACCCAGTACTTC; CDR3 protein: CASSSGLGETQYF
D gene: -; CDR3 length: 14; clone size: -; J gene: TRBJ2-5; V gene: TRBV11-2; CDR3 DNA: TGTGCCAGCAGCTTAGCGTACGGCCAAGAGACCCAGTACTTC; CDR3 protein: CASSLAYGQETQYF
D gene: -; CDR3 length: 14; clone size: -; J gene: TRBJ2-1; V gene: TRBV11-1; CDR3 DNA: TGTGCCAGCAGCCCCCAGGACAGCTACAATGAGCAGTTCTTC; CDR3 protein: CASSPQDSYNEQFF
D gene: -; CDR3 length: 15; clone size: -; J gene: TRBJ2-7; V gene: TRBV7-7; CDR3 DNA: TGTGCTAGCAGCCCAAACCCCAGTTCCGCCTACGAGCAGTACTTC; CDR3 protein: CASSPNPSSAYEQYF
D gene: -; CDR3 length: 18; clone size: few; J gene: TRBJ2-6; V gene: TRBV19; CDR3 DNA: TGTGCCAGTGGCGTTCGGGGGGCAGGGGAATGTGGGGCCAACGTCCTGACTTTC; CDR3 protein: CASGVRGAGECGANVLTF
D gene: -; CDR3 length: 11; clone size: few; J gene: TRBJ2-2; V gene: TRBV30; CDR3 DNA: TGTGCCTGGAGGCAGTCCGGGGAGCTGTTTTTT; CDR3 protein: CAWRQSGELFF
D gene: -; CDR3 length: 16; clone size: -; J gene: TRBJ1-6; V gene: TRBV7-3; CDR3 DNA: TGTGCCAGCAGCTTAGACCGGGGAGGGACCAATTCACCCCTCCACTTT; CDR3 protein: CASSLDRGGTNSPLHF
D gene: -; CDR3 length: 12; clone size: -; J gene: TRBJ1-2; V gene: TRBV15; CDR3 DNA: TGTGCCACCAGCAGAGATGTACGGGGCTACACCTTC; CDR3 protein: CATSRDVRGYTF
D gene: -; CDR3 length: 14; clone size: few; J gene: TRBJ1-1; V gene: TRBV6-5; CDR3 DNA: TGTGCCAGCAGTGGGGTTATGGGGGCCACTGAAGCTTTCTTT; CDR3 protein: CASSGVMGATEAFF
D gene: TRBD1; CDR3 length: 14; clone size: few; J gene: TRBJ2-7; V gene: TRBV7-9; CDR3 DNA: TGTGCCAGCAGCCGGACAGGGATCACCTACGAGCAGTACTTC; CDR3 protein: CASSRTGITYEQYF
D gene: -; CDR3 length: 14; clone size: few; J gene: TRBJ2-3; V gene: TRBV7-3; CDR3 DNA: TGTGCCAGCAGCTTAGGCGGATATAAGAATACGCAGTATTTT; CDR3 protein: CASSLGGYKNTQYF
D gene: -; CDR3 length: 11; clone size: few; J gene: TRBJ2-7; V gene: TRBV7-8; CDR3 DNA: TGTGCCAGCAGCCACTCCTACGAGCAGTACTTC; CDR3 protein: CASSHSYEQYF
D gene: -; CDR3 length: 13; clone size: -; J gene: TRBJ2-6; V gene: TRBV18; CDR3 DNA: TGTGCCAGCCTACCTTCTGGGGCCAACGTCCTGACTTTC; CDR3 protein: CASLPSGANVLTF
D gene: TRBD2; CDR3 length: 17; clone size: few; J gene: TRBJ2-7; V gene: TRBV11-2; CDR3 DNA: TGTGCCAGCAGCTTAGGAACCGGGGGGGGTCTAGCCTACGAGCAGTACTTC; CDR3 protein: CASSLGTGGGLAYEQYF
D gene: -; CDR3 length: 14; clone size: -; J gene: TRBJ2-1; V gene: TRBV6-5; CDR3 DNA: TGTGCCAGCAGTTACAGCAGAGGGGGCAATGAGCAGTTCTTC; CDR3 protein: CASSYSRGGNEQFF
D gene: TRBD1; CDR3 length: 13; clone size: few; J gene: TRBJ2-7; V gene: TRBV18; CDR3 DNA: TGTGCCAGCTCACCTATACAGGGGCCAGGGGAGTACTTC; CDR3 protein: CASSPIQGPGEYF
D gene: -; CDR3 length: 12; clone size: -; J gene: TRBJ1-2; V gene: TRBV6-5; CDR3 DNA: TGTGCCAGCAGTTCCGGGATACATGGCTACACCTTC; CDR3 protein: CASSSGIHGYTF
D gene: -; CDR3 length: 14; clone size: few; J gene: TRBJ1-1; V gene: TRBV28; CDR3 DNA: TGTGCCAGCAGACCCCAACAGTGGAACACTGAAGCTTTCTTT; CDR3 protein: CASRPQQWNTEAFF
D gene: TRBD2; CDR3 length: 12; clone size: few; J gene: TRBJ2-1; V gene: TRBV5-8; CDR3 DNA: TGTGCCAGCACCCGGGGGGTGAGTGAGCAGTTCTTC; CDR3 protein: CASTRGVSEQFF
D gene: TRBD1; CDR3 length: 14; clone size: few; J gene: TRBJ2-3; V gene: TRBV5-1; CDR3 DNA: TGCGCCAGCAGCACAGGGGACACCACAGATACGCAGTATTTT; CDR3 protein: CASSTGDTTDTQYF
D gene: TRBD1; CDR3 length: 15; clone size: few; J gene: TRBJ1-6; V gene: TRBV15; CDR3 DNA: TGTGCCACCAGCAGGACAGGGTTCGCAGACTCACCCCTCCACTTT; CDR3 protein: CATSRTGFADSPLHF
D gene: TRBD1; CDR3 length: 13; clone size: -; J gene: TRBJ1-1; V gene: TRBV19; CDR3 DNA: TGTGCCAGTAGGACAGGGGTCGTCACTGAAGCTTTCTTT; CDR3 protein: CASRTGVVTEAFF
D gene: TRBD2; CDR3 length: 17; clone size: few; J gene: TRBJ2-5; V gene: TRBV4-1; CDR3 DNA: TGCGCCAGCAGCCAAGGCGGGACTAGCGGGGGCCAAGAGACCCAGTACTTC; CDR3 protein: CASSQGGTSGGQETQYF
D gene: -; CDR3 length: 14; clone size: -; J gene: TRBJ1-5; V gene: TRBV4-2; CDR3 DNA: TGTGCCAGCAGTTCGACAGGCTCCAATCAGCCCCAGCATTTT; CDR3 protein: CASSSTGSNQPQHF